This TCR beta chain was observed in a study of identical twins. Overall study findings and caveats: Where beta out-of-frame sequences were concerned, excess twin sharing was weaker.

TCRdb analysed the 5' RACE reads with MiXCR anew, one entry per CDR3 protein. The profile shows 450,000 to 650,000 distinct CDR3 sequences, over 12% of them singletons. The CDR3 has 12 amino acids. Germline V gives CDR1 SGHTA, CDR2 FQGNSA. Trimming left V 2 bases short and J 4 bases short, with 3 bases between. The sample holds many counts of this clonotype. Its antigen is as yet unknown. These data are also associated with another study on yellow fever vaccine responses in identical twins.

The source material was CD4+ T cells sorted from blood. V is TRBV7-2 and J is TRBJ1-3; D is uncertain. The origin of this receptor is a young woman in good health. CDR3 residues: CASSLTGNTIYF. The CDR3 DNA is TGTGCCAGCAGCTTAACCGGAAACACCATATATTTT.